This record looks at one TCR beta chain sequence and its context. Its antigen is not known. This sample is part of a study of cytomegalovirus exposure and HLA in healthy donors. General observations from the study: Later findings reportedly placed an Asian-associated ancestry cluster below the approximately 650-donor mean for N-insertions.

Primers included in the PCR were 60 Vbeta and 13 Jbeta primers. Profiled with immunoSEQ multiplex PCR; TCRdb holds only in-frame clones, not every one. Among 160,000 or so clones listed, 65% to 85% were seen once. The source is a woman younger than 30 in good health and CMV-seronegative. What was sequenced was PBMCs.

DNA of the CDR3: TGTGCCAGCAACATCCGGACAGTCACCTACGAGCAGTACTTC. This sequence encodes CASNIRTVTYEQYF. This chain connects TRBV5-6 to TRBJ2-7, with D perhaps TRBD1 (6 bases). V was clipped by 6 bases and J by 2 bases, with 15 bases between them. The CDR3 extends over 14 amino acids. Germline CDR1 SGHDT, CDR2 YYEEEE.